The rows below give T cell receptor beta chains drawn from one sample of a study of cytomegalovirus exposure and HLA in healthy donors. TCRdb's table, derived via immunoSEQ multiplex PCR, lists solely in-frame clones and lacks some. Found here are roughly 120,000 clones, roughly 74% of them singletons; the top ten hold 4% to 5%. The specimen was PBMCs. All receptors derive from a woman between 45 and 65 years old in good health and CMV-seropositive. Each CDR3 is given with its conserved first and last residue. A D gene is named only where the DNA matches it firmly. Rows give clone size only sometimes, using once, few, many, or a class for an expanded clone.

v_call	clone_size	j_call	cdr3_length	d_call	cdr3_nt	cdr3_aa
TRBV9	.	TRBJ1-1	15	TRBD1	TGTGCCAGCAGCGTAGGACAGGGTTATGGCACTGAAGCTTTCTTT	CASSVGQGYGTEAFF
TRBV9	.	TRBJ2-3	14	.	TGTGCCAGCAGCGTAGATAGTTACACAGATACGCAGTATTTT	CASSVDSYTDTQYF
TRBV2	.	TRBJ1-2	13	.	TGTGCCAGCAGTGAATTTACAGGGTCGGACTACACCTTC	CASSEFTGSDYTF
TRBV7-2	.	TRBJ1-1	13	.	TGTGCCAGCAGCTTACACAGGAACACTGAAGCTTTCTTT	CASSLHRNTEAFF
TRBV18	.	TRBJ2-7	13	.	TGTGCCAGCTCGTGGACAGCTACCTACGAGCAGTACTTC	CASSWTATYEQYF
TRBV30	.	TRBJ1-2	14	.	TGTGCCTGGAGTGTAGGATCACCCCAGGGTGGCTACACCTTC	CAWSVGSPQGGYTF
TRBV6-1	.	TRBJ1-5	14	.	TGTGCCAGCAACCCTACAGGGAGCAATCAGCCCCAGCATTTT	CASNPTGSNQPQHF
TRBV6-6	.	TRBJ2-3	15	TRBD2	TGTGCCAGCAGTTACTCCCAGCGGGGGGTCGTTACGCAGTATTTT	CASSYSQRGVVTQYF
TRBV7-3	.	TRBJ1-3	15	.	TGTGCCAGCAGCCAGGGAAGGGTCTCTGGAAACACCATATATTTT	CASSQGRVSGNTIYF
TRBV27	once	TRBJ1-2	13	.	TGTGCCAGCAGTTCCCCTGCTAACTATGGCTACACCTTC	CASSSPANYGYTF
TRBV19	.	TRBJ2-5	16	TRBD2	TGTGCCAGTAGTACCCTAGCGGGGGCGGGAAAAGAGACCCAGTACTTC	CASSTLAGAGKETQYF
TRBV6-1	few	TRBJ1-3	14	.	TGTGCCAGCAGTGAATATGGGGAGCGATACACCATATATTTT	CASSEYGERYTIYF
TRBV18	.	TRBJ1-4	14	TRBD1	TGTGCCAGCTCACCATGGACAGGGAACGAAAAACTGTTTTTT	CASSPWTGNEKLFF
TRBV29-1	.	TRBJ2-7	17	TRBD1	TGCAGCGTTGGCCCCGCGGCGGGGACAGGGCAATTCTACGAGCAGTACTTC	CSVGPAAGTGQFYEQYF
TRBV7-6	.	TRBJ2-7	15	TRBD2	TGTGCCAGCAGCAACGACGTTGGCAGCGGGGGGGCGTGGTACTTC	CASSNDVGSGGAWYF
TRBV2	few	TRBJ1-1	14	TRBD1	TGTGCCAGCAGGGATAGGACAGGGGGGACTGAAGCTTTCTTT	CASRDRTGGTEAFF
TRBV9	.	TRBJ2-1	15	.	TGTGCCAGCAGCGTAGCGGGCAGGGGCTGGAATGAGCAGTTCTTC	CASSVAGRGWNEQFF
TRBV7-9	.	TRBJ1-2	14	.	TGTGCCAGCAGCTTAGACAGGGAGATCTTTGGCTACACCTTC	CASSLDREIFGYTF
TRBV6-5	.	TRBJ2-5	13	TRBD2	TGTGCCAGCAATGGGCGGGGGGAAGAGACCCAGTACTTC	CASNGRGEETQYF
TRBV18	.	TRBJ1-2	17	TRBD1	TGTGCCAGCTCACCACCAACCGGGACAGGGGGTTTCTATGGCTACACCTTC	CASSPPTGTGGFYGYTF
TRBV7-2	.	TRBJ2-7	16	.	TGTGCCAGCAGCCGACTTATCCCCCCGTCCCCGGTGGAGCAGTACTTC	CASSRLIPPSPVEQYF
TRBV27	.	TRBJ1-5	15	.	TGTGCCAGCAGTTTTGTAGGGGCCAGCAATCAGCCCCAGCATTTT	CASSFVGASNQPQHF
TRBV5-1	.	TRBJ2-1	13	.	TGCGCCAGCACCCGGGGGAACGGTTATGAGCAGTTCTTC	CASTRGNGYEQFF
TRBV25-1	.	TRBJ1-1	13	TRBD1	TGTGCCAGCAGGGGACAGATGAACACTGAAGCTTTCTTT	CASRGQMNTEAFF
TRBV27	many	TRBJ2-7	16	TRBD1	TGTGCCAGCAGTTCATCCGACAGGGTGGGGTCCTACGAGCAGTACTTC	CASSSSDRVGSYEQYF
TRBV6-1	.	TRBJ2-1	14	TRBD2	TGTGCCAGCAGTGATGGAGGCGGGGGGAATGAGCAGTTCTTC	CASSDGGGGNEQFF
TRBV6-4	.	TRBJ2-2	17	.	TGTGCCAGCAGTGACCCTGGCCCCCTCAAGAACACCGGGGAGCTGTTTTTT	CASSDPGPLKNTGELFF
TRBV25-1	once	TRBJ1-6	13	TRBD1	TGTGCCAGCATTGGGACAGGGGCTTCACCCCTCCACTTT	CASIGTGASPLHF
TRBV30	once	TRBJ2-7	11	TRBD1	TGTGCCTGGTCAGGGGGCTACGAGCAGTACTTC	CAWSGGYEQYF
TRBV5-1	.	TRBJ1-2	13	TRBD1	TGCGCCAGCAACCAGGGGGGTTTTGATGGCTACACCTTC	CASNQGGFDGYTF
TRBV2	few	TRBJ2-7	14	.	TGTGCCAGCAGCGCACAGGTGAGCTCCTACGAGCAGTACTTC	CASSAQVSSYEQYF
TRBV27	once	TRBJ2-5	14	.	TGTGCCAGCAGTTTATCGGGCGCATGGGAGACCCAGTACTTC	CASSLSGAWETQYF
TRBV19	once	TRBJ1-4	13	TRBD1	TGTGCCAGCGTGGACAGGGGACGGGAAAAACTGTTTTTT	CASVDRGREKLFF
TRBV6-1	.	TRBJ1-1	14	.	TGTGCCAGCAGTTCGTTTGCCTTGAGAACTGAAGCTTTCTTT	CASSSFALRTEAFF
TRBV11-3	.	TRBJ1-1	13	.	TGTGCCAGCAGCCTCTATATGAACACTGAAGCTTTCTTT	CASSLYMNTEAFF
TRBV6-6	.	TRBJ2-1	15	TRBD2	TGTGCCAGCAGCTTCTCGACGGGGGGGCGAACTGAGCAGTTCTTC	CASSFSTGGRTEQFF
TRBV7-2	.	TRBJ1-6	18	.	TGTGCCAGCAGCTTAGCGACCTTAGGGAGCTCCTATAATTCACCCCTCCACTTT	CASSLATLGSSYNSPLHF
TRBV6-4	.	TRBJ1-5	14	.	TGTGCCGGCCACGCGGGGATTAGCAATCAGCCCCAGCATTTT	CAGHAGISNQPQHF
TRBV4-3	few	TRBJ1-3	18	TRBD1	TGCGCCAGCAGCTCCGGGACAGGTTCCCTTGACTCTGGAAACACCATATATTTT	CASSSGTGSLDSGNTIYF
TRBV27	.	TRBJ2-7	14	.	TGTGCCAGCAGTTGGGCAGCTTCATCCTACGAGCAGTACTTC	CASSWAASSYEQYF
TRBV19	.	TRBJ2-1	15	TRBD2	TGTGCCAGTAGTATAGGGGCGGGGGGGTTTTATGAGCAGTTCTTC	CASSIGAGGFYEQFF
TRBV10-3	.	TRBJ2-5	12	.	TGTGCCACCGGGATGAGTCAAGAGACCCAGTACTTC	CATGMSQETQYF
TRBV9	.	TRBJ2-7	15	.	TGTGCCAGCAGCGCCTCCGGGGGGCCCAGGAACGAGCAGTACTTC	CASSASGGPRNEQYF
TRBV2	.	TRBJ1-1	15	.	TGTGCCAGCAGTGAACGGGCGGGAGGGAACACTGAAGCTTTCTTT	CASSERAGGNTEAFF
TRBV4-2	.	TRBJ2-7	17	TRBD1	TGTGCCAGCAGCCAAGAAGGACAGGGAACGTCCCGCTACGAGCAGTACTTC	CASSQEGQGTSRYEQYF
TRBV6-5	.	TRBJ1-2	15	.	TGTGCCAGCAGTTACTCGACCCAGGGAGGCTATGGCTACACCTTC	CASSYSTQGGYGYTF
TRBV11-2	.	TRBJ1-5	15	.	TGTGCCAGCAGCTTATCTGTAGGCGGTAATCAGCCCCAGCATTTT	CASSLSVGGNQPQHF
TRBV19	.	TRBJ1-6	15	.	TGTGCCAGTACCGGGACTGGGTGGGGGAATTCACCCCTCCACTTT	CASTGTGWGNSPLHF
TRBV7-2	.	TRBJ2-2	17	TRBD2	TGTGCCAGCAGCTTGATGAAGCGGGGGGTGGGAACCGGGGAGCTGTTTTTT	CASSLMKRGVGTGELFF
TRBV5-6	.	TRBJ2-1	17	TRBD2	TGTGCCAGCAGCTTGGGAAGCGGGGGGGGACGCTACAATGAGCAGTTCTTC	CASSLGSGGGRYNEQFF